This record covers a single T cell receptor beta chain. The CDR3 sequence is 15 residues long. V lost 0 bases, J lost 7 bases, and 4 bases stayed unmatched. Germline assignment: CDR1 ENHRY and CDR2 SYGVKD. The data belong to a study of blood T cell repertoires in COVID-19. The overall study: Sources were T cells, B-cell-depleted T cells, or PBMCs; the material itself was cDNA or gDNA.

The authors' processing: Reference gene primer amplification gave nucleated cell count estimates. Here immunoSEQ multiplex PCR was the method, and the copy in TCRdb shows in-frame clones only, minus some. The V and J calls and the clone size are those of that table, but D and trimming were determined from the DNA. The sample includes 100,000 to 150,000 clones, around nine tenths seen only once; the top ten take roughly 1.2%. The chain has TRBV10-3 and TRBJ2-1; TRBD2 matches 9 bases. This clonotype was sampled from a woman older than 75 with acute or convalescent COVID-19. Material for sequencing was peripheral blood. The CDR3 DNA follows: TGTGCCATCAGTGAGTCTGCTAGCGGGATTAATGAGCAGTTCTTC. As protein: CAISESASGINEQFF.